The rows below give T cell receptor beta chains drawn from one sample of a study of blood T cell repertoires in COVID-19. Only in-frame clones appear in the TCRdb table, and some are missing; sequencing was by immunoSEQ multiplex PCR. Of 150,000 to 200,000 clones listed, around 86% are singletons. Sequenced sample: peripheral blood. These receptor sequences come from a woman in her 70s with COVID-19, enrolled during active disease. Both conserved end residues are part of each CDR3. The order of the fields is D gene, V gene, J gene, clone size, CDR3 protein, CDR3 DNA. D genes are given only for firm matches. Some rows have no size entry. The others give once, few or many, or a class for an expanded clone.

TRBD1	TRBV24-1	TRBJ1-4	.	CATSHYCERTGNF	TGTGCCACCAGCCACTATTGTGAAAGGACAGGTAATTTT
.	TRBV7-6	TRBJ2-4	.	CASSLELAGQQNIQYF	TGTGCCAGCAGCTTAGAATTGGCGGGACAGCAAAACATTCAGTACTTC
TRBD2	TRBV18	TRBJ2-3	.	CASSPPVAGGSRPDTQYF	TGTGCCAGCTCCCCCCCGGTAGCGGGAGGATCCCGGCCCGATACGCAGTATTTT
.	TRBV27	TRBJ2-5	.	CASSFSVLQETQYF	TGTGCCAGCAGTTTTTCGGTCCTCCAAGAGACCCAGTACTTC
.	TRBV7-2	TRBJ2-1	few	CASNRGGPLNEQFF	TGTGCCAGCAATCGAGGAGGACCACTGAATGAGCAGTTCTTC
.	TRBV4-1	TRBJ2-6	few	CASSQGTTGGANVLTF	TGCGCCAGCAGCCAAGGTACAACGGGGGGGGCCAACGTCCTGACTTTC
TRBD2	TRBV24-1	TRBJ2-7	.	CATSERTSGEQYF	TGTGCCACCAGTGAGAGGACTAGCGGCGAGCAGTACTTC
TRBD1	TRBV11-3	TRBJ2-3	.	CASSSGQDHTDTQYF	TGTGCCAGCAGCTCGGGACAGGACCACACAGATACGCAGTATTTT
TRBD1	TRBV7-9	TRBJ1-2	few	CASSPVVRGEGYTF	TGTGCCAGCAGCCCAGTAGTCAGGGGGGAAGGCTACACCTTC
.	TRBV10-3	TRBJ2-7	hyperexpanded	CAISELQGLFNYEQYF	TGTGCCATCAGTGAATTGCAGGGGCTATTCAACTACGAGCAGTACTTC
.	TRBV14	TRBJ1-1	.	CASSQPPGQFLYTEAFF	TGTGCCAGCAGCCAACCGCCTGGACAGTTCCTATACACTGAAGCTTTCTTT
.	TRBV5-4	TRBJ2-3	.	CASSLQAARADTQYF	TGTGCCAGCAGCTTGCAAGCGGCACGAGCAGATACGCAGTATTTT